The clone carrying this TCR beta chain is deemed medium-sized by its frequency. This sample was taken from a study of T cell clusters in autoimmune cytopenias. About 37,500 genome equivalents of blood DNA were amplified for TRB. Germline CDR1 and CDR2: MNHNS and SASEGT. The CDR3 runs 13 residues. TRB was amplified by touch-down multiplex PCR, primer pools A and B combined. TCRdb re-called the multiplex PCR reads and shows each CDR3 protein once, DNA omitted. With over 5,500 distinct CDR3 sequences in the sample, the ten largest clones hold around 5%. This sample also appeared in a second study, on T cell repertoires in aging, cancer and after chemotherapy. Turning to that study: Repeat sampling of healthy donors over several months to years showed clear clonal overlap. In healthy donors, age-related TCR diversity loss mainly reflected lost richness.

The TCR was taken from a human donor in good health. The sample consisted of peripheral blood. The V call is TRBV6-1, the J call TRBJ2-5. The CDR3 loop is CASSEMQAETQYF.